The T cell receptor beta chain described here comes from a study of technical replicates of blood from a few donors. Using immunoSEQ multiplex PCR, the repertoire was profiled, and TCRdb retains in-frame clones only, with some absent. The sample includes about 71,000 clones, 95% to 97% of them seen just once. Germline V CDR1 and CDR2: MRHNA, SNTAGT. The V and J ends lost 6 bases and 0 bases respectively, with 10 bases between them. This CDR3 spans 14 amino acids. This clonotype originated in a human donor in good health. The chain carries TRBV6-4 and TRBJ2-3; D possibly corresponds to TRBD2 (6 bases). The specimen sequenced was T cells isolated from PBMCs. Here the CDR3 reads CASSGSESTDTQYF. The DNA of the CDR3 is TGTGCCAGCAGCGGGAGCGAGAGCACAGATACGCAGTATTTT.